These T cell receptor beta chains were read from a single sample in a study of blood T cell repertoires in COVID-19. The data were produced by immunoSEQ multiplex PCR, yet TCRdb's version contains in-frame clones alone and is incomplete. This table holds 100,000 to 150,000 clones, under 85% found once. The sequenced material came from peripheral blood. All receptors come from a man between 60 and 75 years old with acute or convalescent COVID-19. Each CDR3 is given with its conserved first and last residue. The order of the fields is D gene, V gene, J gene, clone size, CDR3 protein, CDR3 DNA. The D gene is left open where the match is weak. The size field is filled for only some rows; it gives once, few, many or a size class.

d_call: TRBD1
v_call: TRBV7-9
j_call: TRBJ1-1
clone_size: NA
cdr3_aa: CASSLTGETEAFF
cdr3_nt: TGTGCCAGCAGCCTTACAGGGGAGACTGAAGCTTTCTTT

d_call: TRBD1
v_call: TRBV7-9
j_call: TRBJ1-5
clone_size: NA
cdr3_aa: CASSPRGTGGPQPQHF
cdr3_nt: TGTGCCAGCAGCCCGCGTGGGACAGGGGGTCCTCAGCCCCAGCATTTT

d_call: NA
v_call: TRBV27
j_call: TRBJ2-7
clone_size: NA
cdr3_aa: CASSPRGREQYF
cdr3_nt: TGTGCCAGCAGCCCTAGAGGGCGCGAGCAGTACTTC

d_call: NA
v_call: TRBV2
j_call: TRBJ1-5
clone_size: NA
cdr3_aa: CASNRVSNQPQHF
cdr3_nt: TGTGCCAGTAATCGGGTAAGCAATCAGCCCCAGCATTTT

d_call: NA
v_call: TRBV11-2
j_call: TRBJ2-3
clone_size: NA
cdr3_aa: CASSLEQGVTDTQYF
cdr3_nt: TGTGCCAGCAGCTTAGAACAGGGAGTAACAGATACGCAGTATTTT

d_call: NA
v_call: TRBV10-3
j_call: TRBJ1-5
clone_size: NA
cdr3_aa: CAISLTGTRQPQHF
cdr3_nt: TGTGCCATCTCCTTAACAGGGACGAGACAGCCCCAGCATTTT

d_call: TRBD1
v_call: TRBV28
j_call: TRBJ2-1
clone_size: NA
cdr3_aa: CASSKSGTGGLGEQFF
cdr3_nt: TGTGCCAGCAGTAAGAGCGGGACAGGGGGTCTTGGTGAGCAGTTCTTC

d_call: NA
v_call: TRBV7-3
j_call: TRBJ2-7
clone_size: few
cdr3_aa: CASSLGGLGYEQYF
cdr3_nt: TGTGCCAGCAGCTTAGGAGGATTGGGCTACGAGCAGTACTTC

d_call: TRBD1
v_call: TRBV9
j_call: TRBJ2-1
clone_size: NA
cdr3_aa: CASSAGPHQGDEQFF
cdr3_nt: TGTGCCAGCAGCGCGGGACCCCATCAGGGGGATGAGCAGTTCTTC

d_call: NA
v_call: TRBV6-1
j_call: TRBJ2-6
clone_size: once
cdr3_aa: CASSESRVGANVLTF
cdr3_nt: TGTGCCAGCAGTGAGTCCAGGGTTGGGGCCAACGTCCTGACTTTC

d_call: TRBD1
v_call: TRBV24-1
j_call: TRBJ1-1
clone_size: NA
cdr3_aa: CATSDPGQGGTEAFF
cdr3_nt: TGTGCCACCAGTGATCCTGGACAGGGAGGGACTGAAGCTTTCTTT

d_call: NA
v_call: TRBV30
j_call: TRBJ2-4
clone_size: NA
cdr3_aa: CASTPRGAKNIQYF
cdr3_nt: TGTGCCTCCACCCCCCGCGGAGCCAAAAACATTCAGTACTTC

d_call: TRBD1
v_call: TRBV5-5
j_call: TRBJ2-1
clone_size: NA
cdr3_aa: CASSLGGTRDRAYNEQFF
cdr3_nt: TGTGCCAGCAGCTTGGGGGGGACCCGGGACAGGGCCTACAATGAGCAGTTCTTC

d_call: TRBD2
v_call: TRBV24-1
j_call: TRBJ2-2
clone_size: NA
cdr3_aa: CATRGSGTNTGELFF
cdr3_nt: TGTGCCACCAGAGGTAGCGGGACGAACACCGGGGAGCTGTTTTTT

d_call: TRBD1
v_call: TRBV3-1/TRBV3-2
j_call: TRBJ1-2
clone_size: once
cdr3_aa: CASSGVGQGIYGYTF
cdr3_nt: TGTGCCAGCAGCGGGGTGGGACAGGGTATCTATGGCTACACCTTC

d_call: NA
v_call: TRBV2
j_call: TRBJ2-7
clone_size: few
cdr3_aa: CASSEGGDRSYEQYF
cdr3_nt: TGTGCCAGCAGTGAGGGCGGGGACCGCTCCTACGAGCAGTACTTC

d_call: TRBD1
v_call: TRBV27
j_call: TRBJ1-2
clone_size: once
cdr3_aa: CASSLAAHRGHGYTF
cdr3_nt: TGTGCCAGCAGTTTAGCGGCCCACAGGGGGCATGGCTACACCTTC

d_call: TRBD2
v_call: TRBV6-1
j_call: TRBJ2-5
clone_size: few
cdr3_aa: CASKGGQETQYF
cdr3_nt: TGTGCCAGCAAGGGAGGGCAGGAGACCCAGTACTTC

d_call: TRBD1
v_call: TRBV10-3
j_call: TRBJ2-3
clone_size: NA
cdr3_aa: CAIRGQGAGTDTQYF
cdr3_nt: TGTGCCATCAGGGGACAGGGGGCGGGCACAGATACGCAGTATTTT

d_call: TRBD1
v_call: TRBV6-5
j_call: TRBJ1-5
clone_size: once
cdr3_aa: CASRGTGGAWQPQHF
cdr3_nt: TGTGCCAGCAGAGGGACAGGGGGCGCTTGGCAGCCCCAGCATTTT

d_call: NA
v_call: TRBV5-4
j_call: TRBJ2-7
clone_size: NA
cdr3_aa: CASSPQPESYEQYF
cdr3_nt: TGTGCCAGCAGCCCGCAACCGGAGTCCTACGAGCAGTACTTC

d_call: TRBD1
v_call: TRBV6-5
j_call: TRBJ1-5
clone_size: NA
cdr3_aa: CASVWDRGVYQPQHF
cdr3_nt: TGTGCCAGCGTATGGGACAGGGGAGTATATCAGCCCCAGCATTTT

d_call: NA
v_call: TRBV18
j_call: TRBJ1-5
clone_size: NA
cdr3_aa: CASSPERRGGNQPQHF
cdr3_nt: TGTGCCAGCTCACCCGAACGGAGGGGTGGGAATCAGCCCCAGCATTTT

d_call: TRBD1
v_call: TRBV15
j_call: TRBJ1-5
clone_size: NA
cdr3_aa: CATSRERWTGRTQPQHF
cdr3_nt: TGTGCCACCAGCAGAGAGAGGTGGACAGGGCGTACTCAGCCCCAGCATTTT

d_call: TRBD1
v_call: TRBV6-5
j_call: TRBJ2-7
clone_size: NA
cdr3_aa: CASAGDRGYEQYF
cdr3_nt: TGTGCCAGCGCGGGCGACAGGGGTTACGAGCAGTACTTC

d_call: NA
v_call: TRBV11-2
j_call: TRBJ2-1
clone_size: NA
cdr3_aa: CASSLGWGQQFF
cdr3_nt: TGTGCCAGCAGCTTAGGGTGGGGCCAGCAGTTCTTC

d_call: TRBD2
v_call: TRBV27
j_call: TRBJ2-2
clone_size: NA
cdr3_aa: CASRPKSGTSGRSSGELFF
cdr3_nt: TGTGCCAGCAGACCAAAATCCGGGACTAGCGGGAGATCTTCGGGGGAGCTGTTTTTT

d_call: NA
v_call: TRBV3-1/TRBV3-2
j_call: TRBJ1-2
clone_size: NA
cdr3_aa: CASSQDLSGKGYTF
cdr3_nt: TGTGCCAGCAGCCAAGATCTTTCGGGGAAGGGCTACACCTTC

d_call: NA
v_call: TRBV30
j_call: TRBJ1-4
clone_size: NA
cdr3_aa: CAWSPTLGKLFF
cdr3_nt: TGTGCCTGGAGCCCCACCCTCGGAAAACTGTTTTTT

d_call: TRBD1
v_call: TRBV3-1/TRBV3-2
j_call: TRBJ1-5
clone_size: few
cdr3_aa: CASSAQGQGAEPQHF
cdr3_nt: TGTGCCAGCAGCGCCCAAGGTCAGGGGGCCGAGCCCCAGCATTTT

d_call: TRBD1
v_call: TRBV2
j_call: TRBJ1-2
clone_size: NA
cdr3_aa: CASPNPQGTYGYTF
cdr3_nt: TGTGCCAGCCCTAACCCACAGGGGACCTATGGCTACACCTTC

d_call: TRBD1
v_call: TRBV7-9
j_call: TRBJ2-1
clone_size: NA
cdr3_aa: CASSHIRQGMEFF
cdr3_nt: TGTGCCAGCAGCCACATACGACAGGGGATGGAGTTCTTC

d_call: NA
v_call: TRBV2
j_call: TRBJ1-2
clone_size: NA
cdr3_aa: CASSPDINYGYTF
cdr3_nt: TGTGCCAGCAGTCCAGACATCAACTATGGCTACACCTTC

d_call: TRBD1
v_call: TRBV28
j_call: TRBJ1-5
clone_size: NA
cdr3_aa: CAIQTGDSNQPQHF
cdr3_nt: TGTGCCATCCAGACAGGGGATAGCAATCAGCCCCAGCATTTT

d_call: TRBD1
v_call: TRBV24-1
j_call: TRBJ2-5
clone_size: NA
cdr3_aa: CATSDRTGGRETQYF
cdr3_nt: TGTGCCACCAGTGACCGGACAGGGGGCAGAGAGACCCAGTACTTC

d_call: NA
v_call: TRBV9
j_call: TRBJ2-3
clone_size: NA
cdr3_aa: CASSTRQAGQDTQYF
cdr3_nt: TGTGCCAGCAGCACCCGACAGGCCGGTCAGGATACGCAGTATTTT

d_call: TRBD2
v_call: TRBV29-1
j_call: TRBJ2-3
clone_size: NA
cdr3_aa: CSVGGLAGAGDTQYF
cdr3_nt: TGCAGCGTTGGGGGACTAGCGGGAGCGGGAGATACGCAGTATTTT

d_call: TRBD2
v_call: TRBV30
j_call: TRBJ2-2
clone_size: once
cdr3_aa: CAWRRGGGEPGELFF
cdr3_nt: TGTGCCTGGCGTCGGGGGGGAGGAGAGCCCGGGGAGCTGTTTTTT

d_call: TRBD1
v_call: TRBV28
j_call: TRBJ1-5
clone_size: NA
cdr3_aa: CASSEPQGPLQPQHF
cdr3_nt: TGTGCCAGCAGTGAACCACAGGGGCCCCTTCAGCCCCAGCATTTT

d_call: TRBD1
v_call: TRBV19
j_call: TRBJ1-5
clone_size: NA
cdr3_aa: CASYEQGAGNQPQHF
cdr3_nt: TGTGCCAGTTACGAACAGGGGGCTGGCAATCAGCCCCAGCATTTT

d_call: TRBD1
v_call: TRBV6-1
j_call: TRBJ1-3
clone_size: NA
cdr3_aa: CASSAAQGTGNTIYF
cdr3_nt: TGTGCCAGCAGTGCAGCACAGGGGACGGGAAACACCATATATTTT

d_call: NA
v_call: TRBV5-1
j_call: TRBJ2-7
clone_size: NA
cdr3_aa: CASSLTSTFGEQYF
cdr3_nt: TGCGCCAGCAGCTTGACTAGCACCTTCGGCGAGCAGTACTTC

d_call: TRBD1
v_call: TRBV10-1
j_call: TRBJ1-2
clone_size: NA
cdr3_aa: CASSEGGQVNYGYTF
cdr3_nt: TGCGCCAGCAGTGAGGGTGGACAGGTGAACTATGGCTACACCTTC

d_call: NA
v_call: TRBV2
j_call: TRBJ1-2
clone_size: NA
cdr3_aa: CASSELGANYGYTF
cdr3_nt: TGTGCCAGCAGTGAACTGGGGGCGAACTATGGCTACACCTTC

d_call: TRBD1
v_call: TRBV6-5
j_call: TRBJ1-1
clone_size: once
cdr3_aa: CASSLIRDSEAFF
cdr3_nt: TGTGCCAGCAGTTTAATCCGGGACAGCGAAGCTTTCTTT

d_call: NA
v_call: TRBV5-1
j_call: TRBJ2-5
clone_size: NA
cdr3_aa: CASSQQGSFEETQYF
cdr3_nt: TGCGCCAGCAGCCAACAGGGTTCGTTTGAAGAGACCCAGTACTTC